What follows is one T cell receptor (beta chain) and its context. The CDR3 spans 13 residues. The germline V gene has CDR1 MNHEY and CDR2 SMNVEV (reference sequence). V lost 6 bases and J 0 bases, leaving 6 bases between the germline ends. The entry originates in a study of blood T cell repertoires in COVID-19. The overall study: Collection of acute and convalescent COVID-19 samples took place in the United States, Italy and Spain.

Sequencing used immunoSEQ multiplex PCR; TCRdb keeps in-frame clones, though not all of them. The sample records roughly 83,000 clones, more than 85% being singletons. The receptor was isolated from an elderly man with active or convalescent COVID-19. Sequencing used peripheral blood. V is TRBV27 and J is TRBJ1-5; D ambiguous. CDR3 nucleotides: TGTGCCAGCAGCCCTTATAGCAATCAGCCCCAGCATTTT. Its translation: CASSPYSNQPQHF.